These T cell receptor beta chains were read from a single sample in a study of blood T cells in healthy people across ages. TCRdb itself ran the 5' RACE reads through MiXCR, one entry per CDR3 protein. The sample includes 790,000 or so distinct CDR3 sequences, 45% to 70% of them seen just once. Sequenced: blood. The receptors were gathered from a middle-aged man in good health. CDR3s include the opening cysteine and the closing phenylalanine or tryptophan. The D gene is left open where the match is weak. Rows give clone size only sometimes, using once, few, many, or a class for an expanded clone.

v_gene,d_gene,abundance,j_gene,CDR3aa,CDR3nt
TRBV7-2,.,few,TRBJ1-4,CASSFQEKLFF,TGTGCCAGCAGCTTTCAGGAAAAACTGTTTTTT
TRBV4-2,.,.,TRBJ1-1,CASRGALTEAFF,TGTGCCAGCCGGGGGGCCCTCACTGAAGCTTTCTTT
TRBV29-1,.,.,TRBJ1-2,CSVESGDGYGYTF,TGCAGCGTTGAATCAGGGGACGGCTATGGCTACACCTTC
TRBV7-3,.,.,TRBJ2-5,CASSPTGGDKGTQYF,TGTGCCAGCAGCCCCACCGGCGGGGACAAAGGGACCCAGTACTTC
TRBV3-1,TRBD1,.,TRBJ2-3,CASSHGQGVTDTQYF,TGTGCCAGCAGCCACGGACAGGGAGTCACAGATACGCAGTATTTT
TRBV25-1,.,.,TRBJ2-1,CASSESRGTNEQFF,TGTGCCAGCAGTGAATCTCGAGGTACCAATGAGCAGTTCTTC
TRBV20-1,.,few,TRBJ2-3,CSARAGASDTQYF,TGCAGTGCTAGAGCGGGAGCATCAGATACGCAGTATTTT
TRBV20-1,TRBD1,.,TRBJ1-2,CSARSGTEYGYTF,TGCAGTGCTAGATCCGGGACAGAGTATGGCTACACCTTC
TRBV24-1,.,.,TRBJ2-5,CATSVYSGLRQETQYF,TGTGCCACCAGTGTCTACTCGGGACTCCGCCAAGAGACCCAGTACTTC
TRBV9,.,few,TRBJ2-7,CASSATATRSYEQYF,TGTGCCAGCAGCGCGACAGCGACTCGAAGCTACGAGCAGTACTTC
TRBV27,TRBD2,.,TRBJ2-1,CASLRRREGVNEQFF,TGTGCCAGTCTTAGGAGGCGGGAGGGAGTAAATGAGCAGTTCTTC
TRBV7-2,TRBD2,.,TRBJ2-3,CASSLEFSGGRRKDTQYF,TGTGCCAGCAGCTTAGAGTTCTCCGGCGGGAGGCGGAAAGATACGCAGTATTTT
TRBV20-1,.,.,TRBJ2-1,CSARGIPPGNVWNEQFF,TGCAGTGCTAGAGGAATCCCCCCAGGGAACGTTTGGAATGAGCAGTTCTTC
TRBV7-9,TRBD1,.,TRBJ1-1,CASSLTDYRGIPAFF,TGTGCCAGCAGCTTAACCGATTACAGGGGCATTCCAGCTTTCTTT
TRBV9,.,.,TRBJ2-3,CASSVTVTTSTDTQYF,TGTGCCAGCAGCGTCACAGTCACAACTAGCACAGATACCCAGTATTTT
TRBV20-1,.,.,TRBJ2-7,CSASVWDGVPYEQYF,TGCAGTGCCTCCGTTTGGGACGGGGTGCCCTACGAGCAGTACTTC
TRBV14,.,.,TRBJ1-6,CASSQDPPGSYNSPLHF,TGTGCCAGCAGCCAAGACCCCCCCGGGTCCTATAATTCACCCCTCCACTTT
TRBV27,.,many,TRBJ2-1,CASSLRGSSYNEQFF,TGTGCCAGCAGTTTAAGGGGGAGCTCCTACAATGAGCAGTTCTTC
TRBV11-2,.,.,TRBJ1-2,CASSSLSRYGYTF,TGTGCCAGCAGCTCCTTATCCCGCTATGGCTACACCTTC
TRBV5-1,.,many,TRBJ2-7,CASSPRTGTTTYEQYF,TGCGCCAGCAGCCCACGCACCGGGACGACAACCTACGAGCAGTACTTC
TRBV7-6,.,many,TRBJ2-3,CASSPYTDTQYF,TGTGCCAGCAGCCCTTACACAGATACGCAGTATTTT
TRBV6-1,.,.,TRBJ1-5,CASSELVAAQPQHF,TGTGCCAGCAGTGAACTGGTCGCTGCTCAGCCCCAGCATTTT
TRBV7-7,.,.,TRBJ1-6,CASSLGTAGSPLHF,TGTGCCAGCAGCTTAGGTACAGCCGGTTCACCCCTCCACTTT
TRBV4-1,TRBD1,.,TRBJ2-7,CASSRRDRDTYEQYF,TGCGCCAGCAGCCGCCGGGACAGGGACACCTACGAGCAGTACTTC
TRBV14,.,.,TRBJ1-4,CASSQGYMEKLFF,TGTGCCAGCAGCCAAGGGTACATGGAAAAACTGTTTTTT
TRBV7-8,.,.,TRBJ1-1,CASSFKPTEAFF,TGTGCCAGCAGCTTCAAGCCCACTGAAGCTTTCTTT
TRBV4-3,TRBD1,few,TRBJ2-7,CASSQEDRGPYEQYF,TGCGCCAGCAGCCAAGAGGACAGGGGGCCCTACGAGCAGTACTTC
TRBV24-1,.,once,TRBJ2-3,CAIADGGFGTDTQYF,TGTGCCATCGCTGACGGGGGTTTTGGGACAGATACGCAGTATTTT
TRBV30,.,.,TRBJ2-1,CAWSVEPYNEQFF,TGTGCCTGGAGTGTAGAGCCCTACAATGAGCAGTTCTTC